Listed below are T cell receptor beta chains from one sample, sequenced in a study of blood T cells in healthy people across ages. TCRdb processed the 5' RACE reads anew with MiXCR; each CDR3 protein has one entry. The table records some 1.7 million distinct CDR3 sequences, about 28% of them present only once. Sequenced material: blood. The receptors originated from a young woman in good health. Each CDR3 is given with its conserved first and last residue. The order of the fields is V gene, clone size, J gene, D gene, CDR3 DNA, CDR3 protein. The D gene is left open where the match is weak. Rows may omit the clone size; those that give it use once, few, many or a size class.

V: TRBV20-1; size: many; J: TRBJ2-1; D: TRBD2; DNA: TGCAGTGCTAGCGATCCCCTGCGGGAGTTCTACAATGAGCAGTTCTTC; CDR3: CSASDPLREFYNEQFF
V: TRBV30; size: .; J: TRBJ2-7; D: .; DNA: TGTGCCTGGACACGGGACTACGAGCAGTACTTC; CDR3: CAWTRDYEQYF
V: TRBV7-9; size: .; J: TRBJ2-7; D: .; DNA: TGTGCCAGCAGCGGAGCGGAGGACGCCTCCTACGAGCAGTACTTC; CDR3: CASSGAEDASYEQYF
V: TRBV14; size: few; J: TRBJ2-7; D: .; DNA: TGTGCCAGCAACCAGTCGAGCAGGGCTAGTGTCACCGAGCAGTACTTC; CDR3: CASNQSSRASVTEQYF
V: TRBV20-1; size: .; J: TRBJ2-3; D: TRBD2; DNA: TGCAGTGCTGTCCCCGTGGGACTAGCGGGAGGGCCTGGCACAGATACGCAGTATTTT; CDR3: CSAVPVGLAGGPGTDTQYF
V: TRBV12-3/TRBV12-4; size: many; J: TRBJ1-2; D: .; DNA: TGTGCCAGCAGCTTTCAGGACTATGGCTACACCTTC; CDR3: CASSFQDYGYTF
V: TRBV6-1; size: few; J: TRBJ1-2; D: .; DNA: TGTGCCAGCAGTTATGGGTCGGCCTATGGCTACACCTTC; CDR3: CASSYGSAYGYTF
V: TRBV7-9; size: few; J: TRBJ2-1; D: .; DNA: TGTGCCAGCAGCGCCACTTCACGGGTAAATGAGCAGTTCTTC; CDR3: CASSATSRVNEQFF
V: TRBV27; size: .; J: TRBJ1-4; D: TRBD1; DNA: TGTGCCAGCAGGCTACAGGGGGCAGCTAATGAAAAACTGTTTTTT; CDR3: CASRLQGAANEKLFF
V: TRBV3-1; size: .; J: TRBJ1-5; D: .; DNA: TGTGCCAGCAGCGTCAGTGATAATCAGCCCCAGCATTTT; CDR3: CASSVSDNQPQHF
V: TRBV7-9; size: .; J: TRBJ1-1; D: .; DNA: TGTGCCAGCAGCTTGGATCGGCTCACTGAAGCTTTCTTT; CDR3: CASSLDRLTEAFF